This TCR beta chain was recorded in a study of control samples from healthy donors and cancer patients. Some clones are missing from TCRdb's copy, which holds only in-frame ones; the method was immunoSEQ multiplex PCR. The data show approximately 150,000 clones, around 94% seen once. The ends were cut back, 0 bases at V and 0 bases at J, with 8 bases in the middle. Germline V gene sequence: CDR1 MNHEY, CDR2 SMNVEV (reference sequence). CDR3 length equals 15 residues. This sequence originates from a woman in her late teens or twenties in good health. Input material: blood. The chain couples TRBV27 to TRBJ1-1; D gene ambiguous. The DNA for the CDR3 is TGTGCCAGCAGTTTATCGACTCGACTGAACACTGAAGCTTTCTTT. It is translated as CASSLSTRLNTEAFF.